The clone carrying this T cell receptor beta chain came up many times. Its antigen is currently unknown. The data stem from a study of HIV-infected patients and healthy controls. Points from the study as a whole: When repertoires were size-matched, rare events in HIV-infected data became overweighted.

Whole blood was used without fractionation, so all unsorted peripheral T cells were included. cDNA was made from 400 to 500 ng RNA using alpha and beta constant primers. Separate chain-specific third strand synthesis with multiplexing indices produced the alpha and beta libraries. Second strand DNA was synthesized using a primer at the SP2 site. Two random hexamers, added before amplification and joined, formed each molecule's 12-nucleotide barcode. TCRdb processed the 5' RACE reads anew with MiXCR; each CDR3 protein has one entry. The profile shows 6,000 to 8,000 distinct CDR3 sequences, 11% of them singletons. V lost 2 bases to trimming and J lost 2 bases; unmatched junction nucleotides: 1. CDR3 length equals 14 residues. Germline CDR1 reads ENHRY; CDR2 reads SYGVKD.

The rearrangement links TRBV10-3 to TRBJ2-3; TRBD1 matches 7 bases. The sequencing here drew on blood, taken before antiretroviral therapy. The clonotype originates from an adult with HIV infection. CDR3 sequence: CAISEGQDTDTQYF. As DNA, the CDR3 is TGTGCCATCAGTGAGGGACAGGACACAGATACGCAGTATTTT.